This section outlines one T cell receptor (beta chain) sequence together with its context. Antigen: not known. Some clones are missing from TCRdb's copy, which holds only in-frame ones; the method was immunoSEQ multiplex PCR. The table lists under 300,000 clones, 65% of them singletons, with around 10% in the top ten. Trimming cost V 0 bases and J 6 bases; bases outside gene matches: 16. The CDR3 has 20 residues. The V gene's germline CDR1 is SGHTA and CDR2 FQGNSA. These data belong to a study of shared clonotypes between healthy human individuals. Overall study findings and caveats: The four-donor shared clonotypes exceeded non-shared clonotypes in generation probability, with non-shared ones scoring lower. Sequencing of the sorted subsets was shown by rarefaction to be incomplete despite large depth. Depth of sequencing was expected to influence donor clonotype sharing.

This rearrangement joins TRBV7-2 to TRBJ2-2; TRBD1 aligns across 10 bases. Sequencing was performed on memory CD4+ T cells sorted from blood. The subset is: CD45RA-negative fraction. The sequence came from a man aged 25 to 40 in good health. DNA for the CDR3: TGTGCCAGCAGCTTAGCCCCTTCGCTCCGGGACAGGGGACCCGCCGGGGAGCTGTTTTTT. Protein: CASSLAPSLRDRGPAGELFF.